This T cell receptor (beta chain) came from a study of blood T cells in healthy people across ages. Together with a sample-barcoded 5' primer, a J-beta primer mix was included in a second PCR lasting roughly 6 to 12 cycles. Using its own MiXCR run on the 5' RACE reads, TCRdb lists one record per CDR3 protein. Among hundreds of thousands of distinct CDR3 sequences listed, about half were seen once. The germline V gene has CDR1 MNHEY and CDR2 SMNVEV (reference sequence). The CDR3 consists of 14 residues. Germline trimming cut 6 bases from V and 3 bases from J; bases unmatched to any gene: 6. This TCR came from a woman in her sixties in good health. Sequenced input: blood. J is TRBJ2-7 and V is TRBV27, with 9 bases aligning to TRBD1. CDR3 residues: CASRRQGGFYEQYF. In DNA form, the CDR3 reads TGTGCCAGCAGACGACAGGGGGGCTTCTACGAGCAGTACTTC.